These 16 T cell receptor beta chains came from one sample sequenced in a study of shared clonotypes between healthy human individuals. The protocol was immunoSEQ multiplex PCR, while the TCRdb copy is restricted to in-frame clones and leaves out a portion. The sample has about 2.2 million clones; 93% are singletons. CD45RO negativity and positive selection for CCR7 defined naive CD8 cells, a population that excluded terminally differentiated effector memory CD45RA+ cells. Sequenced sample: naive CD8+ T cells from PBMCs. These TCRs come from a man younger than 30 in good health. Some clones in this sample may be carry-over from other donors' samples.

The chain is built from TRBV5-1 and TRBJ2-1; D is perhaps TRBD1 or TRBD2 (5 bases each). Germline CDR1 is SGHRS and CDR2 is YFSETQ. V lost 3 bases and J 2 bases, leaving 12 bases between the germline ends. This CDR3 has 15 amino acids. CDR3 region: CASSSLPGPYNEQFF. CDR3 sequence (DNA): TGCGCCAGCAGCTCCCTACCGGGACCCTACAATGAGCAGTTCTTC.

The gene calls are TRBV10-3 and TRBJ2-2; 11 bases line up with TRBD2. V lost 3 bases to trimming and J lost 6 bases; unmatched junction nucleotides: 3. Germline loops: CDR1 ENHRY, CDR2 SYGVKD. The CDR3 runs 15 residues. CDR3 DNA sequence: TGTGCCATCAGTGAAGGGACTAGCGGTTCCGGGGAGCTGTTTTTT. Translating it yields CAISEGTSGSGELFF.

For the CDR3, the DNA is TGTGCCAGCAGCGTAGATTTGGCTCCACAAGAGACCCAGTACTTC. It specifies CASSVDLAPQETQYF. The rearrangement links TRBV9 to TRBJ2-5; D not certain. CDR1 and CDR2 from the germline V gene are SGDLS and YYNGEE. CDR3 length: 15 amino acids. Trimming took off 0 bases at V and 2 bases at J, with 11 bases between the two ends.

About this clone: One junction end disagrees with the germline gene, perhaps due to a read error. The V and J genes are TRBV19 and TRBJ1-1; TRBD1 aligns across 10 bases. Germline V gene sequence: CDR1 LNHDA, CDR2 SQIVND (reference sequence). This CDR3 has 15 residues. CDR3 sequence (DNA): TGTGCCAGTAGTACCTCGGGACAGGGGAACGCTGAAGCTTTCTTT. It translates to CASSTSGQGNAEAFF.

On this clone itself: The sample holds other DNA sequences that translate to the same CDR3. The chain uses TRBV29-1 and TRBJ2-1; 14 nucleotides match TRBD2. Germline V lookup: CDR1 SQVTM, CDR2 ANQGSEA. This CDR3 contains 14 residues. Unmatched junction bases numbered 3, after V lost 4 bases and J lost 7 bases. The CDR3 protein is CSVGGLAGANEQFF. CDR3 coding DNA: TGCAGCGTTGGGGGACTAGCGGGAGCAAATGAGCAGTTCTTC.

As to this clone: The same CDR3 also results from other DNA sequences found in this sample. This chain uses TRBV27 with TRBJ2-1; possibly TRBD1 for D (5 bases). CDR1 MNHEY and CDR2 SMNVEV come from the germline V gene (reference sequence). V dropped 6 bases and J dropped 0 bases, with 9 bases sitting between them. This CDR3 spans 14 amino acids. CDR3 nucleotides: TGTGCCAGCAGCTCAGGGTCCTCCTACAATGAGCAGTTCTTC. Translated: CASSSGSSYNEQFF.

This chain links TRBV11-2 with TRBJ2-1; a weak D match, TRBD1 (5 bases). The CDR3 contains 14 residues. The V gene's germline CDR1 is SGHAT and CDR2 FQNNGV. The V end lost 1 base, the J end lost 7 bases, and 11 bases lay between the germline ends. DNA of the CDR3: TGTGCCAGCAGCTTAGGGGGCCTTCCTAATGAGCAGTTCTTC. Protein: CASSLGGLPNEQFF.

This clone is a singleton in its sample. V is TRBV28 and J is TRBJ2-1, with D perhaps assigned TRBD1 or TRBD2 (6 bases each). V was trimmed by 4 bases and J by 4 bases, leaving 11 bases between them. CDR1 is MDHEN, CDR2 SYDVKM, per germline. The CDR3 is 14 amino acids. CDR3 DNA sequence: TGTGCCAGCAGTTCCCCGGGGGCTTACAATGAGCAGTTCTTC. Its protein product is CASSSPGAYNEQFF.

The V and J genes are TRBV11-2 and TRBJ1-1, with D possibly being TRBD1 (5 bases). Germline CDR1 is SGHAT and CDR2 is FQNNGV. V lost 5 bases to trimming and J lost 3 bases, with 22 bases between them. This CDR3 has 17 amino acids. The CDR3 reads CASSPRGGTRIDTEAFF. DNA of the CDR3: TGTGCCAGCAGCCCGAGGGGCGGGACCCGGATTGACACTGAAGCTTTCTTT.

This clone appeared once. The CDR3 loop reads CASSMGTGRYTQYF. The CDR3 nucleotides read TGTGCCAGTAGTATGGGGACAGGTCGATACACGCAGTATTTT. The rearrangement uses TRBV19 and TRBJ2-3; TRBD1 aligns across 8 bases. The V gene's germline CDR1 is LNHDA and CDR2 SQIVND (reference sequence). V lost 3 bases to trimming and J lost 9 bases; unmatched junction nucleotides: 8. The CDR3 is made up of 14 amino acids.

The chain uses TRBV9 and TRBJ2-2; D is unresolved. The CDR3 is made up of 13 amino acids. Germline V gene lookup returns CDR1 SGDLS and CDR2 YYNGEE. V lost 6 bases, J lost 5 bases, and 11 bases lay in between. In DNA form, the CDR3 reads TGTGCCAGCAACACCCCCCGGACCGGGGAGCTGTTTTTT. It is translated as CASNTPRTGELFF.

The CDR3 coding sequence is TGTGCCAGCAGTCCGGGACTAGCAGCGTTGGAGACCCAGTACTTC. It translates to CASSPGLAALETQYF. The J gene is TRBJ2-5, the V gene TRBV9; 9 bases are shared with TRBD2. Germline trimming cut 5 bases from V and 5 bases from J; bases unmatched to any gene: 10. The CDR3 has 15 amino acids. Germline V CDR1 and CDR2: SGDLS, YYNGEE. Based on the CDR3 plus reference TRBV9 and TRBJ2-5, the full variable domain is DSGVTQTPKHLITATGQRVTLRCSPRSGDLSVYWYQQSLDQGLQFLIQYYNGEERAKGNILERFSAQQFPDLHSELNLSSLELGDSALYFCASSPGLAALETQYFGPGTRLLVL.

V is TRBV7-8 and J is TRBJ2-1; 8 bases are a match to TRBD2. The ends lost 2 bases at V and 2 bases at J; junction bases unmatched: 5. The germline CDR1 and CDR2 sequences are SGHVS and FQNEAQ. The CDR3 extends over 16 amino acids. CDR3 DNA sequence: TGTGCCAGCAGCTTAAATCCGGGACTAGCCTACAATGAGCAGTTCTTC. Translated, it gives CASSLNPGLAYNEQFF.

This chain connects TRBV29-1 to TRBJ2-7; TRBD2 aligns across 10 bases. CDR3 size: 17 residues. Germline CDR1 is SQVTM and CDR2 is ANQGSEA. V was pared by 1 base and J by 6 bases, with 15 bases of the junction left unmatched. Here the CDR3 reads CSVEVLAGDTRGGEQYF. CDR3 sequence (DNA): TGCAGCGTTGAAGTTCTAGCGGGAGACACCCGGGGGGGCGAGCAGTACTTC.

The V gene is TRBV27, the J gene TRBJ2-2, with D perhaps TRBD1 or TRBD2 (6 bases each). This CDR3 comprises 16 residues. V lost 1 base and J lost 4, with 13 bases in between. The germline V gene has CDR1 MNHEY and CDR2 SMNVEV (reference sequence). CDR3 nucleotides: TGTGCCAGCAGTTTATATCCGGGGGCGGTCACCGGGGAGCTGTTTTTT. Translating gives CASSLYPGAVTGELFF.

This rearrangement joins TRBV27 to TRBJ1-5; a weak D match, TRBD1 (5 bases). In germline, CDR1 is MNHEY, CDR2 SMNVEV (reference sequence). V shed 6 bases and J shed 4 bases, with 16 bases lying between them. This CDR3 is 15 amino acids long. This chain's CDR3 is CASRADRGSNQPQHF. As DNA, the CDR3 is TGTGCCAGCAGGGCAGATAGGGGTAGTAATCAGCCCCAGCATTTT.